Included here is one T cell receptor (beta chain) sequence, with context. No cognate antigen has been identified for it. Base-call qualities are not available, and no considerably larger clone is one nucleotide away. The sequencer was an Illumina NovaSeq 6000. TCRalpha and TCRbeta cDNA libraries were constructed by 5'RACE with constant-segment primers, with sample barcodes and unique molecular identifiers being introduced. Trizol reagent was used to extract RNA from every sample. Library amplification was performed in two PCR steps, and a second sample barcode and Illumina TruSeq adapters were introduced in the second step. Libraries were sequenced on an Illumina NovaSeq with 2 x 150 bp paired-end reads. In the original analysis: Reads were demultiplexed and collapsed into UMI-guided consensus sequences with migec v1.2.7. Using mixcr v2.1.11, UMI consensuses were aligned to TRA and TRB V and J templates and then assembled into clonotypes. Expanded or contracted clonotypes were those called significant by both edgeR and NoisET, with noise models trained on biological replicates. For edgeR calls, a false discovery rate-adjusted p below 0.01 and a log2 fold-change threshold of 1 were applied. As an exploratory analysis of dynamics, max-normalized trajectories of the 1000 most abundant clonotypes were examined by PCA with hierarchical clustering. The CD4 or CD8 phenotype of responding clones was assigned using the separately sequenced CD4+ and CD8+ repertoires. TCRdb's own reprocessing of the public reads used fastp at Q25 and MiXCR and kept productive beta chains. Duplicate CDR3 protein sequences are folded into a single record with the most common DNA and genes. Here the V and J calls rest on TCRdb's processing, not on the authors' analysis. Present in this sample are approximately 230,000 distinct CDR3 sequences, about a sixth of which were seen just once. The top ten hold roughly 3.6% of the sample.

These data are taken from a study of T-cell memory formation after mild COVID-19 (dated by TCRdb to 2020 to 2022). In the study overall: TCR sequence clusters from the two donors were found to be largely donor specific. Longitudinal TCRalpha and TCRbeta repertoire sequencing tracked T-cell clones expanding and contracting after mild COVID-19 in a couple of donors. Two young, previously healthy adult volunteers made up the cohort, one male and one female.

Ficoll-Paque density gradient centrifugation was used to isolate PBMCs. Points the paper makes about the study in general: Only a couple of mild cases were covered in the study, and larger cohorts including severe cases with pre-infection samples were considered necessary. Balanced CD4/CD8 phenotypes were observed for clones contracting from day 15 to 85, whereas a bias towards CD4+ was observed for a second wave of clones expanding from day 15 to 37. SARS-CoV-2 specificity was not confirmed for the second-wave clones peaking on day 37. Some responding clones were found in pre-infection memory, which suggests that pre-existing cross-reactive memory T cells took part in the SARS-CoV-2 response. Contracting CD4+ clones appeared mostly in the CM and EM memory subsets, whereas CD8+ clones were enriched in EMRA.

Taken from cysteine to phenylalanine, the CDR3 has 13 residues. CDR3 DNA is the only sequence kept; it has 39 bases, read in frame from the first base. The junction carries 7 bases between V and J, which are trimmed by 0 bases and 5 bases respectively. CDR1 and CDR2, per the germline V gene (reference sequence), are DFQATT and SNEGSKA. The chain links TRBV20-1 with TRBJ2-2; the D gene is unclear. The origin of this receptor is a man between 18 and 29 years old who had mild COVID-19 (a few samples of this study predate the infection). The sample titles of this study are shuffled in the database, so cell type and time point are left out; the donor was told from shared clones. Sequenced: PBMCs or a T cell subset sorted from them (not recorded which). The CDR3 amino acid sequence is: CSARDGLTGELFF. The DNA sequence follows: TGCAGTGCTAGAGATGGCCTGACCGGGGAGCTGTTTTTT.